This TCR beta chain was documented in a study of shared clonotypes between healthy human individuals. Study information: The study used three CD4 naive, three CD4 memory, two CD8 naive and one CD8 memory plate per donor.

Whole-study findings and limits: Shared clonotypes: approximately 5% naive CD4, approximately 3.4% naive CD8, about 2.2% memory CD4, 0.4% memory CD8. An expected dependence of interdonor clonotype sharing on sequencing depth was noted.

Deep was the level at which the assay was run. Method: immunoSEQ multiplex PCR; TCRdb's copy keeps in-frame clones and lacks some. The repertoire holds 98,000 or so clones, with 68% as singletons. J gave up 4 bases and V 2 bases, and 14 bases lay outside the gene matches. The CDR3 is 18 amino acids. The germline gives CDR1 SGHTA, CDR2 FQGTGA. As for this clone: Its antigen remains unidentified.

Sample: memory CD8+ T cells sorted from blood. Subset of the sample: CD45RO+ cells pooled with CCR7-negative TemRA cells. The clonotype originates from a woman in her 30s in good health. The V and J genes are TRBV7-3 and TRBJ2-1, with TRBD1 identical over 7 bases. CDR3 sequence: CASSLEGLGQPKYNEQFF. The CDR3 bases are TGTGCCAGCAGCTTAGAGGGTTTGGGACAGCCGAAGTACAATGAGCAGTTCTTC.